A selection of T cell receptor beta chains follows, all from one sample in a study of shared clonotypes between healthy human individuals. Data came from immunoSEQ multiplex PCR; TCRdb stores just in-frame clones and leaves some out. The repertoire holds around 1,000,000 clones, approximately 80% seen once, with roughly 0.9% in the top ten. The source material was memory CD4+ T cells from PBMCs. The receptors derive from a man aged 18 to 29 in good health. Some clones in this sample may be carry-over from other donors' samples. The CDR3 runs from the conserved cysteine through the conserved F or W. The D gene is left open where the match is weak. Where a row states a size, it is once, few, many or the class of an expanded clone; other rows omit it.

d_call	clone_size	j_call	v_call	cdr3_nt	cdr3_aa
NA	NA	TRBJ1-1	TRBV5-1	TGCGCCAGCAGCGTCTGGACAGAGAACACTGAAGCTTTCTTT	CASSVWTENTEAFF
TRBD1	many	TRBJ2-5	TRBV27	TGTGCCAGCAGCCGAGACAGGGGCCCTCAAGAGACCCAGTACTTC	CASSRDRGPQETQYF
TRBD1	NA	TRBJ1-2	TRBV2	TGTGCCAGCAGTGAAGGGTCAGGGGGTAGTTATGGCTACACCTTC	CASSEGSGGSYGYTF
NA	NA	TRBJ1-2	TRBV27	TGTGCCAGCAGTTGGTCACAGAACTATGGCTACACCTTC	CASSWSQNYGYTF
NA	few	TRBJ2-1	TRBV10-3	TGTGCCATCAGTGCCGACATGAATGAGCAGTTCTTC	CAISADMNEQFF
NA	NA	TRBJ2-1	TRBV28	TGTGCCAGCAGTTTCGAGGCGGAGCTGCAGTTCTTC	CASSFEAELQFF
TRBD2	once	TRBJ2-1	TRBV12-5	TGTGCTAGTGGCCTTGGGACTAGCGGCTACAATGAGCAGTTCTTC	CASGLGTSGYNEQFF
NA	once	TRBJ2-3	TRBV6-6	TGTGCCAGCAGAGTAGGGATGGATACGCAGTATTTT	CASRVGMDTQYF
NA	NA	TRBJ2-2	TRBV30	TGTGCCTGGAGTGTAACGTTATTTACCGGGGAGCTGTTTTTT	CAWSVTLFTGELFF
TRBD1	NA	TRBJ2-5	TRBV25-1	TGTGCCAGCATAAGTGGGGGAAAGGGGGCCAAAGAGACCCAGTACTTC	CASISGGKGAKETQYF
NA	NA	TRBJ2-1	TRBV30	TGTGCCTGGAGGATCGGCGTCGGGAGCGAGTTCTTC	CAWRIGVGSEFF
NA	NA	TRBJ2-4	TRBV7-3	TGTGCCAGCAGCTTATACGGGGTGAAAAACATTCAGTACTTC	CASSLYGVKNIQYF
NA	once	TRBJ2-3	TRBV10-3	TGTGCCATCAGTGGAGCTAGCAGCTCCCAGGATACGCAGTATTTT	CAISGASSSQDTQYF
TRBD1	NA	TRBJ2-5	TRBV14	TGTGCCAGCAGCCAACTCGGGACAGGGGGCCAAGAGACCCAGTACTTC	CASSQLGTGGQETQYF
NA	NA	TRBJ2-5	TRBV29-1	TGCAGCGTTGAAGATCTTCGCGGGGGCCGCCAAGAGACCCAGTACTTC	CSVEDLRGGRQETQYF
TRBD2	NA	TRBJ2-5	TRBV5-1	TGCGCCAGCAGCTTGGGACTAGCGGGAGTGGGGGAGACCCAGTACTTC	CASSLGLAGVGETQYF
NA	NA	TRBJ1-6	TRBV30	TGTGCCTGGATGAGTACAAATAATTCACCCCTCCACTTT	CAWMSTNNSPLHF
TRBD1	NA	TRBJ1-1	TRBV12-5	TGTGCTAGTGGTTGGACAGGACAGGGGAGGACTGAAGCTTTCTTT	CASGWTGQGRTEAFF
TRBD1	NA	TRBJ1-1	TRBV27	TGTGCCAGCACCCAAACCCGACAGGGACGAGCTTTCTTT	CASTQTRQGRAFF
NA	many	TRBJ1-2	TRBV19	TGTGCCAGTAGCCCCGCTATAGGGGCTGGCGGCTACACCTTC	CASSPAIGAGGYTF
NA	NA	TRBJ1-2	TRBV5-6	TGTGCCAGCAGCCATGGGAGGAATTATGGCTACACCTTC	CASSHGRNYGYTF
NA	NA	TRBJ2-6	TRBV7-3	TGTGCCAGCAGCCTCGGGGGCTCTGGGGCCAACGTCCTGACTTTC	CASSLGGSGANVLTF
TRBD1	NA	TRBJ2-1	TRBV28	TGTGCCAGCAGATGGTCACAGGGGGTAAACAATGAGCAGTTCTTC	CASRWSQGVNNEQFF
TRBD1	NA	TRBJ2-7	TRBV7-3	TGTGCCAGCAGCTTAACCACAGGGGGCACGGAGGAGCAGTACTTC	CASSLTTGGTEEQYF
TRBD1	few	TRBJ2-7	TRBV9	TGTGCCAGCAGCGAGACAGGGCCCTCCTACGAGCAGTACTTC	CASSETGPSYEQYF
TRBD1	NA	TRBJ1-2	TRBV15	TGTGCCACCAGCCGAGCGACAGGGTCAAACTATGGCTACACCTTC	CATSRATGSNYGYTF
NA	NA	TRBJ2-5	TRBV4-2	TGTGCCAGCAGCTTGGCGGGGCTAGAGACCCAGTACTTC	CASSLAGLETQYF
TRBD1	few	TRBJ2-1	TRBV7-2	TGTGCCAGCAGCTCCATACCAGGGACAGGGGGTGAGCAGTTCTTC	CASSSIPGTGGEQFF
NA	once	TRBJ1-2	TRBV14	TGTGCCAGCAGCCAACAGGGGAACTATGGCTACACCTTC	CASSQQGNYGYTF
TRBD2	NA	TRBJ2-7	TRBV6-1	TGTGCCAGCAGTGAAGTCGTGGGTTGGGGACTAGCGTACGAGCAGTACTTC	CASSEVVGWGLAYEQYF
NA	NA	TRBJ2-1	TRBV19	TGTGCCAGTAGCATATTTCCGCTAGCGCCGGACAATGAGCAGTTCTTC	CASSIFPLAPDNEQFF
TRBD2	NA	TRBJ2-7	TRBV29-1	TGCAGCGTTGTGGTGGGGAGGGACCCCCACGAGCAGTACTTC	CSVVVGRDPHEQYF
TRBD1	NA	TRBJ2-3	TRBV5-1	TGCGCCAGCAGCTTGGTCGGGACAGAAACAGATACGCAGTATTTT	CASSLVGTETDTQYF
TRBD1	NA	TRBJ1-5	TRBV5-1	TGCGCCAGCAGCTTGGACGGACAGGGGCATCAGCCCCAGCATTTT	CASSLDGQGHQPQHF
NA	NA	TRBJ2-6	TRBV13	TGTGCCAGCAGCTTAGTAGCGGACCTTTTTTCTGGGGCCAACGTCCTGACTTTC	CASSLVADLFSGANVLTF
NA	NA	TRBJ1-4	TRBV7-6	TGTGCCAGCAGCCCGAGGAGCGCAACTAATGAAAAACTGTTTTTT	CASSPRSATNEKLFF
NA	NA	TRBJ1-1	TRBV6-1	TGTGCCAGCCTACCGCGGATCATGAACACTGAAGCTTTCTTT	CASLPRIMNTEAFF
TRBD2	NA	TRBJ2-7	TRBV11-2	TGTGCCAGCAGCAAAAAGCGGGAGGGCCCCTACGAGCAGTACTTC	CASSKKREGPYEQYF
NA	NA	TRBJ2-7	TRBV29-1	TGCAGCGGCCGGGACGGAGCCTACGAGCAGTACTTC	CSGRDGAYEQYF
NA	few	TRBJ1-2	TRBV7-8	TGTGCCAGCAGCTTATCCGGCTATGGCTACACCTTC	CASSLSGYGYTF